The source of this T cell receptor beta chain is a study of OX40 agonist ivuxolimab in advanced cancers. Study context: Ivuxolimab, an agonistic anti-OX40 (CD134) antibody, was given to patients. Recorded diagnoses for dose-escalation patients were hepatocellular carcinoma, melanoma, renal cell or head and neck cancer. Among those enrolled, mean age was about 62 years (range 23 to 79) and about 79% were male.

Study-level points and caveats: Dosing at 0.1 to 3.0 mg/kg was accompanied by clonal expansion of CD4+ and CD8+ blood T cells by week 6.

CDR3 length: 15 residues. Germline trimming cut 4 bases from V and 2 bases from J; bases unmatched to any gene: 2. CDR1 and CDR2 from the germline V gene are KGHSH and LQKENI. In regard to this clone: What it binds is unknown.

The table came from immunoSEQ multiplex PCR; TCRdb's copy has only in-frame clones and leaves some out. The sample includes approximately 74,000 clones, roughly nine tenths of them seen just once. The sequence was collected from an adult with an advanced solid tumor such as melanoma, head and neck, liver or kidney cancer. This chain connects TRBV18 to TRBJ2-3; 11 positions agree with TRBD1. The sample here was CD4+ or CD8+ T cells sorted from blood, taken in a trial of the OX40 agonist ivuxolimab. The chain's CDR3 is CASSRDRGSTDTQYF. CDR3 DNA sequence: TGTGCCAGCTCACGGGACAGGGGGTCCACAGATACGCAGTATTTT.